The 16 T cell receptor beta chains listed next were all sequenced from one sample in a study of blood T cell repertoires in COVID-19. The table came from immunoSEQ multiplex PCR; TCRdb's copy has only in-frame clones and leaves some out. This sample has some 110,000 clones, with approximately 83% found just once. Material: peripheral blood. The source of these receptors is a woman between 65 and 79 years old with acute or convalescent COVID-19.

The genes are TRBV5-1 and TRBJ2-1; tentative D call: TRBD1 (5 bases). Germline V gene data show CDR1 as SGHRS and CDR2 as YFSETQ. The V and J ends lost 0 bases and 6 bases respectively, with 10 bases between them. The CDR3 is 14 residues long. DNA for the CDR3: TGCGCCAGCAGCTTGGTAGGCAGGGCCAATGAGCAGTTCTTC. Translation: CASSLVGRANEQFF.

This sequence joins TRBV3-1 (or the pseudogene TRBV3-2) and TRBJ2-2, with 14 bases matching TRBD2. Trimming removed 4 bases from V and 5 bases from J; junction bases left unmatched: 3. The CDR3 sequence is 16 residues long. Germline CDR1 reads LGHDT; CDR2 reads YNNKEL (reference sequence). The CDR3 DNA sequence: TGTGCCAGCAGCCCCCGGACTAGCGGGGGGACCGGGGAGCTGTTTTTT. Translating it yields CASSPRTSGGTGELFF.

Only one count was recorded for this clone. V usage is TRBV18 and J usage is TRBJ2-1; perhaps TRBD2 as D (6 bases). V was trimmed by 6 bases and J by 8 bases, leaving 14 bases between them. CDR3 length: 13 residues. Germline V gives CDR1 KGHSH, CDR2 LQKENI. CDR3 amino acids: CASSRDFKDEQFF. The CDR3 nucleotides are TGTGCCAGCTCGCGGGACTTTAAGGATGAGCAGTTCTTC.

Remarks on this clone: The identical CDR3 is also encoded by other nucleotide sequences in the sample. J is TRBJ2-3 and V is TRBV5-8; 7 bases fit TRBD2. With V trimmed by 0 bases and J by 4 bases, 2 bases remained unmatched. This CDR3 has 14 residues. Germline V gene lookup returns CDR1 SGHTS and CDR2 YDEGEE. CDR3 nucleotide sequence: TGTGCCAGCAGCTTGGTTGCGGGAGCAGATACGCAGTATTTT. It is translated as CASSLVAGADTQYF.

The chain couples TRBV3-1 (or the pseudogene TRBV3-2) to TRBJ1-1, with D hard to call. The CDR3 length is 14 residues. Trimming shortened V by 1 base and J by 0 bases, and 6 bases separated the two germline ends. CDR1 and CDR2 from the germline V gene are LGHDT and YNNKEL (reference sequence). CDR3 sequence: CASSQGQMNTEAFF. CDR3 in DNA: TGTGCCAGCAGCCAAGGACAAATGAACACTGAAGCTTTCTTT.

The chain couples TRBV30 to TRBJ2-7; possible D gene TRBD1, 6 bases. The CDR3 length is 14 residues. Germline lookup yields CDR1 GTSNPN and CDR2 SVGIG (reference sequence). CDR3 DNA sequence: TGTGCAACCGGTAGGGCAGGGGACACCTACGAGCAGTACTTC. It is translated as CATGRAGDTYEQYF.

V usage is TRBV6-5 and J usage is TRBJ2-7; 9 positions agree with TRBD1. Unmatched junction bases numbered 3, after V lost 6 bases and J lost 3 bases. Germline assignment: CDR1 MNHEY and CDR2 SVGAGI. CDR3 length: 13 residues. In DNA form, the CDR3 reads TGTGCCAGCAGCCGGGACAGGGACTACGAGCAGTACTTC. Its translation: CASSRDRDYEQYF.

This rearrangement joins TRBV7-2 to TRBJ2-1; 15 bases match TRBD2. In germline, CDR1 is SGHTA, CDR2 FQGNSA. The CDR3 has 16 amino acids. With V trimmed by 5 bases and J by 7 bases, 6 bases remained unmatched. The CDR3 DNA follows: TGTGCCAGCAGCCTACCCGGACTAGCGGGAGGGAATGAGCAGTTCTTC. The encoded protein is CASSLPGLAGGNEQFF.

The chain uses TRBV23-1 and TRBJ2-3, with 10 bases fitting TRBD2. TRBV23-1 counts as an open reading frame of uncertain function. V shed 3 bases, J shed 2 bases, and the junction held 14 bases outside the gene matches. The CDR3 runs to 19 residues. The CDR3 nucleotides are TGCGCCAGCAGTCACAATCGCAGGAAGCGGGGGGGATACACAGATACGCAGTATTTT. It is translated as CASSHNRRKRGGYTDTQYF.

This clone turned up a few times. The chain uses TRBV9 and TRBJ2-3, with D perhaps matching TRBD2 (6 bases). The CDR3 is 14 amino acids. Trimming cost V 4 bases and J 3 bases, with 12 bases left between them. Germline V gene lookup returns CDR1 SGDLS and CDR2 YYNGEE. The CDR3 DNA follows: TGTGCCAGCAGCCCCCAGACTAGTACAGATACGCAGTATTTT. The encoded protein is CASSPQTSTDTQYF.

Only one count was recorded for this clone. V usage is TRBV3-1 (or the pseudogene TRBV3-2) and J usage is TRBJ2-1; perhaps TRBD2 as D (5 bases). This CDR3 has 15 amino acids. The germline CDR1 and CDR2 sequences are LGHDT and YNNKEL (reference sequence). Trimming stripped 2 bases from V and 4 bases from J, with 12 bases between. CDR3 bases: TGTGCCAGCAGCCAAATTCGGGGATCTTACAATGAGCAGTTCTTC. Amino acids: CASSQIRGSYNEQFF.

The rearrangement links TRBV9 to TRBJ1-5, with 8 bases aligning to TRBD1. Germline CDR1 and CDR2: SGDLS and YYNGEE. CDR3 length: 15 amino acids. The trim removed 1 base at V and 4 bases at J, leaving 4 bases unmatched. CDR3 DNA sequence: TGTGCCAGCAGCGTATCGGGACAGGTTAATCAGCCCCAGCATTTT. Its translation: CASSVSGQVNQPQHF.

The V gene is TRBV6-6, the J gene TRBJ1-1; tentatively, D is TRBD1 (5 bases). The CDR3 runs to 14 residues. Trimming left V 5 bases short and J 1 base short, with 11 bases between. From germline, CDR1 is MNHNY and CDR2 SVGAGI (reference sequence). In DNA form, the CDR3 reads TGTGCCAGCAGTGAGGGAGGGACGAACACTGAAGCTTTCTTT. It is translated as CASSEGGTNTEAFF.

The chain has TRBV5-1 and TRBJ2-5; 8 bases are a match to TRBD2. CDR3 length equals 15 residues. Germline V gene lookup returns CDR1 SGHRS and CDR2 YFSETQ. V dropped 0 bases and J dropped 5; count of bases not matched to a gene: 6. CDR3 region: CASSLDTGGEETQYF. DNA of the CDR3: TGCGCCAGCAGCTTGGATACGGGAGGGGAGGAGACCCAGTACTTC.

This clone was seen a single time. CDR3: CASSPGRGEATEAFF. CDR3 in DNA: TGTGCCAGCAGCCCGGGGAGGGGGGAGGCCACTGAAGCTTTCTTT. V is TRBV7-8 and J is TRBJ1-1, with D possibly TRBD1 on 6 matching bases. Germline V gene lookup returns CDR1 SGHVS and CDR2 FQNEAQ. V shed 5 bases and J shed 4 bases, with 17 bases lying between them. This CDR3 spans 15 amino acids.

The rearrangement joins TRBV7-6 to TRBJ1-6; 7 bases line up with TRBD1. This CDR3 comprises 18 residues. V lost 4 bases to trimming and J lost 9 bases; unmatched junction nucleotides: 18. Per the germline V gene, CDR1 is SGHVS and CDR2 is FNYEAQ. In nucleotides, the CDR3 is TGTGCCAGCAGCTCCTTTATCCGACAGGGAAGGGACGGTTCACCCCTCCACTTT. Residues: CASSSFIRQGRDGSPLHF.